These T cell receptor beta chains were read from a single sample in a study of Ad26.COV2.S vaccination and SARS-CoV-2 variants. Libraries were prepared by immunoSEQ multiplex PCR; TCRdb keeps only in-frame clonotypes and omits some of them. Found here are 450,000 to 550,000 clones, roughly 89% of them singletons; the top ten hold 2.5%. The sequencing here drew on peripheral blood, taken in a trial of Ad26.COV2.S vaccine versus placebo. The receptors were gathered from a person between 18 and 60 years old who received the Ad26.COV2.S COVID-19 vaccine or a placebo. CDR3s include the opening cysteine and the closing phenylalanine or tryptophan. D genes are given only for firm matches. Clone size is given for some rows only: seen once, a few or many times, or a class if the clone is expanded.

TRBV7-9	TRBJ2-1	-	once	CASGPIVGYPVF	TGTGCCAGCGGCCCCATAGTGGGCTACCCTGTCTTC
TRBV12-3/TRBV12-4	TRBJ2-1	-	-	CASSFFNEQFF	TGTGCCAGCAGTTTTTTTAATGAGCAGTTCTTC
TRBV4-3	TRBJ2-3	TRBD2	once	CASSQGGWATQYF	TGCGCCAGCAGCCAGGGGGGGTGGGCCACGCAGTATTTT
TRBV2	TRBJ2-2	-	-	CASSVMAFSTRELFF	TGTGCCAGCAGTGTGATGGCCTTCTCCACCCGGGAGCTGTTTTTT
TRBV6-5	TRBJ1-1	-	-	CASSRDLVTEAFF	TGTGCCAGCAGTCGGGACTTGGTCACTGAAGCTTTCTTT
TRBV4-2	TRBJ1-1	-	-	CASSRPGGNTEAFF	TGTGCCAGCAGCCGACCCGGGGGGAACACTGAAGCTTTCTTT
TRBV5-4	TRBJ2-1	-	-	CASSFLPRDNEQFF	TGTGCCAGCAGCTTCTTACCCAGGGACAATGAGCAGTTCTTC
TRBV7-3	TRBJ2-3	TRBD2	-	CASSLLGGPSGGTQYF	TGTGCCAGCAGCTTACTGGGAGGGCCCTCGGGGGGTACGCAGTATTTT
TRBV6-1	TRBJ2-4	-	-	CASSEDRVYKNIQYF	TGTGCCAGCAGTGAAGACAGGGTCTACAAAAACATTCAGTACTTC
TRBV5-5	TRBJ2-5	-	-	CASSLGMVTQYF	TGTGCCAGCAGCTTGGGGATGGTGACCCAGTACTTC
TRBV29-1	TRBJ1-1	-	once	CSVANRLNTEAFF	TGCAGCGTTGCTAACCGATTGAACACTGAAGCTTTCTTT
TRBV5-6	TRBJ1-5	-	few	CASSLWYSNQPQHF	TGTGCCAGCAGCTTGTGGTATAGCAATCAGCCCCAGCATTTT
TRBV4-3	TRBJ1-2	-	-	CASSSPGTSNYGYTF	TGCGCCAGCAGCTCCCCCGGGACATCTAACTATGGCTACACCTTC
TRBV10-3	TRBJ1-2	-	-	CAISESITGGGRYTF	TGTGCCATCAGTGAGTCGATAACGGGGGGCGGCCGCTACACCTTC
TRBV27	TRBJ2-1	TRBD2	-	CASRTLLAGIYNEQFF	TGTGCCAGCAGGACCCTTCTAGCGGGGATCTACAATGAGCAGTTCTTC
TRBV28	TRBJ1-5	-	-	CASSFKDYSNQPQHF	TGTGCCAGCAGTTTTAAGGATTATAGCAATCAGCCCCAGCATTTT
TRBV5-4	TRBJ1-5	TRBD1	-	CASSCYTDRENGQPQHF	TGTGCCAGCAGCTGTTATACGGACAGGGAAAACGGCCAGCCCCAGCATTTT
TRBV7-9	TRBJ2-5	-	few	CASSFTYSPDPETQYF	TGTGCCAGCAGCTTCACCTACAGCCCTGATCCCGAGACCCAGTACTTC
TRBV28	TRBJ2-3	-	-	CASRSQGIDTQYF	TGTGCCAGCAGAAGTCAGGGAATAGATACGCAGTATTTT
TRBV7-2	TRBJ2-5	-	-	CASSLAGPPSETQYF	TGTGCCAGCAGCTTAGCGGGGCCGCCCTCGGAGACCCAGTACTTC
TRBV2	TRBJ1-1	TRBD1	few	CASSAEGASEAFF	TGTGCCAGCAGCGCCGAGGGGGCGTCTGAAGCTTTCTTT
TRBV19	TRBJ1-2	-	once	CASGAPRFRDTQPYGYTF	TGTGCCAGTGGGGCGCCGCGTTTCCGCGATACTCAGCCCTATGGCTACACCTTC
TRBV5-1	TRBJ1-5	-	-	CASSLELVYSNQPQHF	TGCGCCAGCAGCTTGGAGCTAGTCTATAGCAATCAGCCCCAGCATTTT
TRBV4-2	TRBJ1-4	-	-	CASSQVSGLREKLFF	TGTGCCAGCAGCCAAGTCTCAGGGCTGCGAGAAAAACTGTTTTTT
TRBV2	TRBJ2-3	TRBD1	-	CASRPTRGDRTQYF	TGTGCCAGCAGACCCACACGCGGGGACAGGACGCAGTATTTT
TRBV5-4	TRBJ1-6	TRBD1	-	CASSGGQAGNSPLHF	TGTGCCAGCAGCGGAGGACAGGCGGGGAATTCACCCCTCCACTTT
TRBV5-1	TRBJ2-1	-	-	CASSLGGGVPYNEQFF	TGCGCCAGCAGCTTGGGTGGCGGGGTTCCCTACAATGAGCAGTTCTTC
TRBV19	TRBJ2-5	-	-	CASSNSWQETQYF	TGTGCCAGTAGTAATTCCTGGCAAGAGACCCAGTACTTC
TRBV10-3	TRBJ1-5	-	-	CAISPRDSNQPQHF	TGTGCCATCAGCCCTCGGGACAGCAATCAGCCCCAGCATTTT
TRBV19	TRBJ2-3	-	few	CASSIKTSTDTQYF	TGTGCCAGTAGTATAAAAACATCCACAGATACGCAGTATTTT
TRBV30	TRBJ2-5	-	-	CAWTGRRETQYF	TGTGCCTGGACAGGGCGACGGGAGACCCAGTACTTC
TRBV19	TRBJ2-2	-	once	CASSPRSTGELFF	TGTGCCAGTAGCCCCCGGTCCACCGGGGAGCTGTTTTTT
TRBV30	TRBJ2-1	TRBD2	-	CAWSAGASHEQFF	TGTGCCTGGAGCGCGGGAGCCTCCCATGAGCAGTTCTTC
TRBV6-6	TRBJ2-1	-	-	CASSYGGQINEQFF	TGTGCCAGCAGTTACGGTGGACAGATCAATGAGCAGTTCTTC
TRBV13	TRBJ2-5	-	-	CASSLVGETQYF	TGTGCCAGCAGCTTAGTTGGGGAGACCCAGTACTTC
TRBV7-7	TRBJ2-3	-	-	CASSSQIGDTQYF	TGTGCTAGCAGCTCACAAATTGGAGATACGCAGTATTTT
TRBV5-1	TRBJ1-2	-	few	CASKSQGANYGYTF	TGCGCCAGCAAGTCCCAGGGAGCTAACTATGGCTACACCTTC
TRBV11-2	TRBJ2-1	TRBD2	-	CASSLLAGGPAYPYNEQFF	TGTGCCAGCAGCTTACTAGCGGGAGGGCCCGCCTATCCCTACAATGAGCAGTTCTTC
TRBV6-4	TRBJ1-6	-	-	CASSVETGSPLHF	TGTGCCAGCAGTGTCGAGACAGGATCACCCCTCCACTTT
TRBV14	TRBJ2-3	-	-	CASSQVRDTQYF	TGTGCCAGCAGCCAAGTGAGAGATACGCAGTATTTT
TRBV4-2	TRBJ2-1	-	-	CASSQELQGPYPQFF	TGTGCCAGCAGCCAAGAACTTCAGGGTCCTTACCCGCAATTCTTC
TRBV4-2	TRBJ2-1	TRBD2	-	CASSQKGTLGTSVYNEQFF	TGTGCCAGCAGCCAAAAGGGGACACTCGGGACTAGCGTCTACAATGAGCAGTTCTTC
TRBV27	TRBJ1-6	-	-	CASRLRWELDSPLHF	TGTGCCAGCAGGCTGCGATGGGAGCTGGATTCACCCCTCCACTTT
TRBV5-1	TRBJ2-7	-	few	CASSEGPLLGQYF	TGCGCCAGCAGCGAGGGACCCTTGTTGGGGCAGTACTTC
TRBV5-4	TRBJ1-2	TRBD1	-	CASSSDRDYFYGYTF	TGTGCCAGCAGCTCCGACAGGGACTACTTCTATGGCTACACCTTC
TRBV6-5	TRBJ2-7	-	-	CASSYDGGSYEQYF	TGTGCCAGCAGTTACGACGGGGGCTCCTACGAGCAGTACTTC
TRBV28	TRBJ2-7	-	-	CASSYDWGYEQYF	TGTGCCAGCAGTTACGACTGGGGGTACGAGCAGTACTTC
TRBV7-3	TRBJ2-1	-	-	CASSLRRASYNEQFF	TGTGCCAGCAGCTTAAGGAGGGCCTCCTACAATGAGCAGTTCTTC
TRBV30	TRBJ2-7	-	-	CAWTIRRVDLYEQYF	TGTGCCTGGACCATACGGAGGGTAGACCTCTACGAGCAGTACTTC
TRBV6-2/TRBV6-3	TRBJ2-1	-	-	CASSYGLSQAEQFF	TGTGCCAGCAGTTACGGTCTTAGCCAAGCTGAGCAGTTCTTC
TRBV29-1	TRBJ1-1	-	-	CSVEDLWGNTEAFF	TGCAGCGTTGAAGATCTTTGGGGGAACACTGAAGCTTTCTTT
TRBV30	TRBJ1-5	-	-	CAWSGGDNYYNQPQHF	TGTGCCTGGAGTGGGGGGGACAACTACTACAATCAGCCCCAGCATTTT
TRBV7-9	TRBJ1-6	-	-	CASSLVIPSYNSPLHF	TGTGCCAGCAGCTTAGTAATTCCCTCCTATAATTCACCCCTCCACTTT
TRBV9	TRBJ2-1	-	-	CASSADGEGGIVNEQFF	TGTGCCAGCAGCGCGGATGGGGAGGGGGGAATAGTTAATGAGCAGTTCTTC
TRBV7-3	TRBJ2-1	TRBD2	-	CASSLRGGLAGAYNEQFF	TGTGCCAGCAGCTTAAGAGGGGGACTAGCGGGGGCCTACAATGAGCAGTTCTTC
TRBV30	TRBJ1-2	-	once	CAWSSGGNGYTF	TGTGCCTGGAGCTCGGGGGGGAATGGCTACACCTTC
TRBV5-4	TRBJ1-1	-	-	CASSLNGPEAFF	TGTGCCAGCAGCTTGAACGGCCCCGAAGCTTTCTTT
TRBV28	TRBJ1-6	-	-	CASSLLYVHSPLHF	TGTGCCAGCAGTTTATTGTATGTCCATTCACCCCTCCACTTT
TRBV6-5	TRBJ1-1	-	-	CASSLKGSGYTEAFF	TGTGCCAGCAGTTTAAAGGGATCGGGATACACTGAAGCTTTCTTT
TRBV9	TRBJ2-2	-	-	CASSVDLGAGELFF	TGTGCCAGCAGCGTAGATCTTGGGGCCGGGGAGCTGTTTTTT